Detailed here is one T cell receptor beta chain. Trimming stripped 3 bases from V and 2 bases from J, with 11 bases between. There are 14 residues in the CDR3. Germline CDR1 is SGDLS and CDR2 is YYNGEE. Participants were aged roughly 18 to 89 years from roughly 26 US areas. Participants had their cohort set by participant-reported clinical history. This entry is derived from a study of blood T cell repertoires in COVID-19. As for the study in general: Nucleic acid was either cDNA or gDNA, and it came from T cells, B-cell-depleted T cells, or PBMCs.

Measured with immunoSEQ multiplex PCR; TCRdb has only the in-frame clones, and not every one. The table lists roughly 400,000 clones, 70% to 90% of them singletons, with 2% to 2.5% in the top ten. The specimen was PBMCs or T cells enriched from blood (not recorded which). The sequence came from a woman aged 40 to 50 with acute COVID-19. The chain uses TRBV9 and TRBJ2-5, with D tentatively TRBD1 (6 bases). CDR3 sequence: CASSEGVWQETQYF. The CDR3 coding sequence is TGTGCCAGCAGCGAGGGGGTCTGGCAAGAGACCCAGTACTTC.